This T cell receptor beta chain was sequenced during a study of cytomegalovirus exposure and HLA in healthy donors (dated by TCRdb to about 2017). About the investigation overall: An earlier analysis of several hundred of the donors reported approximately 290 Gb of sequence data and about 100 million unique TCR beta sequences from 150 million to 200 million T cells. An early release that covered some 640 HLA-typed donors contained approximately 300 gigabases of sequencing data and 75 million to 100 million unique TCR sequences. Among the roughly 410 genotyped donors, around 79% belonged to the genetic ancestry cluster associated with self-reported Caucasian donors. The aim of the study was to test whether cataloging public T cell receptors could identify signatures of past pathogen exposure. The study used immunosequencing to profile the T cell repertoires of 666 subjects and linked those repertoires to cytomegalovirus serostatus. Besides the first cohort of roughly 640 subjects, a separate validation cohort made up of roughly 130 different subjects was used. To predict cytomegalovirus infection status, the study combined high-throughput TCR immunosequencing, statistical association of individual TCRs with disease status, and machine learning. In a later analysis, previously published TCR beta repertoires from about 670 donors were re-analyzed and high-resolution HLA genotyping was added so that TCR occurrence patterns could be studied. The later analysis used no new phenotypic data to find candidate immune exposures, relying instead on TCR beta sequences and their occurrence across donors. To decide whether each TCR beta V gene segment behaved as functional or pseudogenic, an earlier analysis of some 600 of the donors relied on high-throughput TCR beta sequencing. Alongside the repertoire data, information on donor age, sex, ethnicity and CMV serostatus was compiled. A later genetic analysis took genome-wide SNP genotypes for about 55% of the 666 donors and used that subset as a discovery cohort. Every discovery cohort repertoire had been produced on one sequencing platform. HLA typing covered class I and class II loci at four-digit resolution. The number of typed donors differed by locus: about 620-640 for A, B, C, DRB1 and DQB1; roughly 510 for DQA1; about 600 for DPA1; and some 450 for DPB1. Because of strong linkage in the cohort, a few DR-DQ haplotypes were treated as single units for association and clustering. On average, around 200,000 unique TCR beta nucleotide sequences were sequenced per donor among about 400 genotyped donors of the cohort, with roughly 20% of those sequences being non-productive. The research as a whole found: Some IMGT-functional V segments, including TRBV6-2 and TRBV6-3, could not be told apart with the 87-base-pair reads, so those segments were excluded. A further reported finding was that TCR beta sequences accurately predicted the HLA-A and HLA-B alleles for most subjects in the first cohort. According to the authors, the approach could potentially be generalized to other disease states and immunological phenotypes. The only immune exposure information available for the cohort was CMV serostatus. Three of the identified cytomegalovirus-associated TCR beta chains were confirmed in vitro to be specific for cytomegalovirus antigens. According to a later analysis, TCR association rates differed among HLA loci, with DRB1 alleles showing the most associated TCRs and HLA-C alleles showing the fewest. Broadly in line with IMGT annotations, most TCR beta V segments showed up in productive rearrangements about 87% or about 30% of the time in an earlier analysis of under 700 of the donors. Assigning TCR associations to individual alleles was difficult when HLA alleles, especially DR and DQ, strongly co-occurred. Only TCR beta chains were sequenced in this cohort, and the absence of alpha or paired-chain data limited detectable features. Linkage disequilibrium might explain the correlated functional status among segregating V segments, but an unknown experimental factor could not be excluded. At a false discovery rate of 0.05, a later analysis linked 15,000 to 20,000 TCR beta sequences to specific HLA alleles. The earlier analysis of around 600 of the donors excluded around 17 rarely observed V segments, including chromosome 9 orphons, because counts were too low. Because HLA typing was unavailable for some donors at each locus, only the typed subset was used in association tests. In a later analysis, several top co-occurrence clusters were reported to appear linked to parvovirus B19, influenza, CMV and Epstein-Barr virus. V-gene and J-gene trimming of TCR beta chains was associated with a missense DCLRE1C variant in a later genetic analysis, and the association was replicated in an independent cohort. The classifier was reported to diagnose cytomegalovirus status with high specificity and sensitivity in both the original cohort and the validation cohort. According to a later genetic analysis, donors in an Asian-associated ancestry cluster had fewer N-insertions in productive TCRs than the roughly 700-donor mean. In a later analysis, most CMV-associated TCR beta chains were found to appear HLA-restricted, with HLA associations seemingly driven largely by CMV exposure. The study listed approximately 150 TCR beta chains as associated with cytomegalovirus. Most TCR sequences were seen in very few donors, while some public TCRs were found in many individuals. A group of highly shared sequence variants was considered likely to be a technical artifact of the sequencing pipeline. Compared with equally common non-associated chains, HLA-associated TCR beta chains in a later analysis were more clonally expanded and had lower generation probabilities. Roughly uniform sequencing depth across donors was assumed in presence/absence analyses, although this assumption may not hold.

Libraries came from the immunoSEQ multiplex PCR assay. A mixture of 60 forward primers for TCR Vbeta segments and 13 reverse primers for TCR Jbeta segments was used in the multiplex PCR. The CDR3 region of rearranged TCR beta genes was amplified from genomic DNA by a multiplex PCR assay. Amplified TCR beta libraries were sequenced as 87-base-pair reads on the Illumina HiSeq System. Per the original workflow: A later analysis counted tens of millions of unique TCR beta chains across the roughly 700 repertoires, and approximately 11 million of these chains were shared by at least two donors. Raw reads were error-corrected and collapsed into unique sequences with a nearest-neighbor algorithm that merged closely related sequences to remove PCR and sequencing errors. V, D and J gene segments were assigned by aligning CDR3 sequences to IMGT reference sequences. Each retained sequence needed at least a six-nucleotide match to both a V gene segment and a J gene segment. A rearrangement was called productive if the CDR3 had no stop codons and remained in frame with V and J, and every other rearrangement was called non-productive. CDR3 was defined by IMGT convention, running from the second conserved V-encoded cysteine to the conserved J-encoded phenylalanine. The earlier analysis of about 640 of the donors excluded any sequence lacking an unambiguous match to a single V gene segment. In an earlier analysis of several hundred of the donors, V segments were called functional above 56.7% productive rearrangements and were called segregating when the between-donor standard deviation exceeded 5%. A statistical classification framework was built to diagnose cytomegalovirus status from the catalog of TCR beta chain sequences. A later analysis assigned V and J genes by comparing TCR nucleotide sequences with IMGT/GENE-DB human TR gene sequences. Using the TCRdist pipeline, a later analysis assigned CDR3 sequences along with most-parsimonious VDJ recombination scenarios. In a later analysis, each TCR beta chain was defined by its CDR3 amino acid sequence together with its V-gene family, and reads lacking a unique V-gene family were excluded. A later analysis removed roughly 590 highly shared, low-generation-probability nucleotide sequences to deal with suspected cross-contamination and a sequencing artifact. In a later analysis, a clonal expansion index for each public chain was calculated from normalized within-repertoire ranks of inferred template counts. A later analysis computed generation probabilities with a VDJ recombination model fitted to out-of-frame rearrangements, and checked the results against IGoR. Hypergeometric tests were used in a later analysis to score TCR-TCR, TCR-HLA and TCR-CMV co-occurrence, with a repertoire-size bias correction applied to the TCR pairs. A later analysis estimated false discovery rates by permuting HLA or CMV assignments 20 times. In a later analysis, co-occurring TCRs were grouped with DBSCAN, and TCRdist sequence similarity was added when clustering was performed within HLA-allele-positive subsets. Co-occurrence clustering excluded repertoires with fewer than 30,000 or more than 120,000 public chains, plus five with anomalous nucleotide sharing. TCRdb mirrors the immuneACCESS table, restricted to in-frame sequences. Some clones are absent from its copies; in checked studies, under half trace to an unresolved V gene, and the reason for the others is unknown. The V and J calls and clone size are taken from that table; D and trimming were inferred from the DNA. The table for this sample lists about 84,000 clones; 55% to 65% of them were counted only once. 15% of the sample belongs to the ten largest clones.

The cohort comprised fewer than 750 healthy bone marrow donors. All cohort members were sampled while nominally healthy, although unrecorded immune exposures were likely present. The donor was CMV seropositive and belonged to the group of over 250 seropositive cohort members. A peripheral blood sample was collected from each donor, and TCR beta sequencing was performed on peripheral blood mononuclear cells. The Qiagen DNeasy Blood Extraction Kit was used to extract genomic DNA from the blood cell samples. Comments on this clone: No antigen is known for it. No much larger clone is present one base from it, and per-base qualities are unavailable.

The germline V gene sets CDR1 to SQVTM and CDR2 to ANQGSEA. From its cysteine to its phenylalanine, the CDR3 spans 13 amino acids. The read is trimmed to its CDR3 DNA, 39 bases read in frame from base 1. Cut back by 1 base and 7 bases, the V and J ends lie 11 bases apart. The origin of this receptor is a woman in her thirties or forties in good health and CMV-seropositive. Sequences were obtained from PBMCs. The chain couples TRBV29-1 to TRBJ2-4, with an unclear D gene assignment. The CDR3: CSVEGLGSNIQYF. The sequenced DNA is TGCAGCGTTGAAGGTCTTGGTAGTAACATTCAGTACTTC.